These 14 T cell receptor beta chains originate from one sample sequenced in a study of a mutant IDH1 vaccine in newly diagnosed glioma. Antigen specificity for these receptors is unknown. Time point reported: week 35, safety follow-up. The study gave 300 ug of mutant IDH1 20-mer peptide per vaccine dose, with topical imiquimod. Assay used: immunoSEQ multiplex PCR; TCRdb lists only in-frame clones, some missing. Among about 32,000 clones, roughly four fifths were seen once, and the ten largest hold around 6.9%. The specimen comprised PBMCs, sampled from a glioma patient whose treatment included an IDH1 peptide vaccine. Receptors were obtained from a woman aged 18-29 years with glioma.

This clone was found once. CDR3 sequence: CSVGRGSYNEQFF. The DNA of the CDR3 is TGCAGCGTTGGCAGGGGAAGCTACAATGAGCAGTTCTTC. V is TRBV29-1 and J is TRBJ2-1; maybe TRBD1 (6 bases). The germline V gene has CDR1 SQVTM and CDR2 ANQGSEA. Trimming shortened V by 4 bases and J by 3 bases, and 10 bases separated the two germline ends. The CDR3 is made up of 13 amino acids.

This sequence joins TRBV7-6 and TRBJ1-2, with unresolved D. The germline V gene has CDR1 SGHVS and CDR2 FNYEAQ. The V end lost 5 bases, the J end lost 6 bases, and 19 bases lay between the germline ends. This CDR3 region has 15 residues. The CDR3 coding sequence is TGTGCCAGCAGCAAGACGCCAATCCCGCTGGATGGCTACACCTTC. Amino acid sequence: CASSKTPIPLDGYTF.

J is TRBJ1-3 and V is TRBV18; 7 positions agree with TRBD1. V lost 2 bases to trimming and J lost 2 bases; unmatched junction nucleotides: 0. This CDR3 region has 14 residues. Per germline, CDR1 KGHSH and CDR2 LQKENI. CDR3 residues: CASSPGTAGNTIYF. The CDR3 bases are TGTGCCAGCTCACCAGGGACAGCTGGAAACACCATATATTTT.

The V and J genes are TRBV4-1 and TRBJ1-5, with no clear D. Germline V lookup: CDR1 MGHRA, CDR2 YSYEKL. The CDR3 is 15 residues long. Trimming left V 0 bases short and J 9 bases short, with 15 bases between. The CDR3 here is CASSQDVTALWPQHF. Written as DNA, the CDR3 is TGCGCCAGCAGCCAAGATGTAACGGCCCTTTGGCCCCAGCATTTT.

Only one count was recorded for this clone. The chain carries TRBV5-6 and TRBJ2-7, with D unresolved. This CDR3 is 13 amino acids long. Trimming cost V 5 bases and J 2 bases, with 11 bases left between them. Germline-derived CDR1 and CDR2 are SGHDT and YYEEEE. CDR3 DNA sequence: TGTGCCAGCAGAAAAACAAGCACCTACGAGCAGTACTTC. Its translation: CASRKTSTYEQYF.

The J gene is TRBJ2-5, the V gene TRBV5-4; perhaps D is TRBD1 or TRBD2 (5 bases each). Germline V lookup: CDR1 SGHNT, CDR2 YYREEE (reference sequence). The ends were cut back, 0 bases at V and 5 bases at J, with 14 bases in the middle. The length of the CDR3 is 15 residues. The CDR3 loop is CASSLAGAEGETQYF. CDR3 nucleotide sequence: TGTGCCAGCAGCTTGGCCGGGGCTGAGGGGGAGACCCAGTACTTC.

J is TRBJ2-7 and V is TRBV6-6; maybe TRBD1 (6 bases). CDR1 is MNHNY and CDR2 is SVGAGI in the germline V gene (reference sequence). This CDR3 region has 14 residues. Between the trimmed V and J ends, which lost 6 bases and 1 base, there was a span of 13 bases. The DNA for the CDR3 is TGTGCCAGCAGAATGGACAGTCCATCCTACGAGCAGTACTTC. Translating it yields CASRMDSPSYEQYF.

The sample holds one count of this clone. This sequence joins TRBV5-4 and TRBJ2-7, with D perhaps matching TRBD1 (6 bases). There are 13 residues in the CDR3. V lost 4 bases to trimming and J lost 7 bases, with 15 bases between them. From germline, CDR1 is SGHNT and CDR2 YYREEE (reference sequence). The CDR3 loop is CASSEDSLGEQYF. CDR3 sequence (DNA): TGTGCCAGCAGCGAGGACAGTCTGGGGGAGCAGTACTTC.

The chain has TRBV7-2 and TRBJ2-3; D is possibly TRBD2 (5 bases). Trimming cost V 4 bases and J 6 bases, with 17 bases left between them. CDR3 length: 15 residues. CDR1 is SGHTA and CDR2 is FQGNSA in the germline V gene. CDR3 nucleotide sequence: TGTGCCAGCAGCTCCGGACCCCTAGTAGCGGATACGCAGTATTTT. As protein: CASSSGPLVADTQYF.

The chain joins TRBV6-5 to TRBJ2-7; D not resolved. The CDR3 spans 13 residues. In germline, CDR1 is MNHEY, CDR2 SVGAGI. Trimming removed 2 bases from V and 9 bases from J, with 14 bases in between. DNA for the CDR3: TGTGCCAGCAGTTACGACGATTTATTTGGGCAGTACTTC. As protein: CASSYDDLFGQYF.

CDR3 amino acids: CASSFTGYSGNTIYF. DNA for the CDR3: TGTGCCAGCAGCTTTACAGGCTACTCTGGAAACACCATATATTTT. This chain links TRBV7-2 with TRBJ1-3; D perhaps matches TRBD1 (5 bases). The CDR3 is 15 amino acids. The germline V gene has CDR1 SGHTA and CDR2 FQGNSA. Trimming removed 3 bases at V and 0 bases at J, with 9 bases between.

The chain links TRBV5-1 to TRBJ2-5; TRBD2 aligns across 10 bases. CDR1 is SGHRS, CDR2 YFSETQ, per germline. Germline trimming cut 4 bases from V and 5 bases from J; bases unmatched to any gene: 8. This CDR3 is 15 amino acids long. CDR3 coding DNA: TGCGCCAGCAGCAGCAGCGGGGGGGCGGTTGAGACCCAGTACTTC. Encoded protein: CASSSSGGAVETQYF.

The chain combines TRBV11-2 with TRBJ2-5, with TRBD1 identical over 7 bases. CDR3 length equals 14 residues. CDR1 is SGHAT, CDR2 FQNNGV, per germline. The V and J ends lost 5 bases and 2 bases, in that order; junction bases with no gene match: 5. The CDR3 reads CASSPRDRQETQYF. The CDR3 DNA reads TGTGCCAGCAGCCCTCGGGACAGACAAGAGACCCAGTACTTC.

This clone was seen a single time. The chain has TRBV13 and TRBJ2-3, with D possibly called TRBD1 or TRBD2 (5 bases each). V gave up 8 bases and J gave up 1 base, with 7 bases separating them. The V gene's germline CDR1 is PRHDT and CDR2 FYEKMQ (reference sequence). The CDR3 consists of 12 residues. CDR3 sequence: CASGDRTDTQYF. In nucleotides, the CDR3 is TGTGCCAGCGGGGACCGCACAGATACGCAGTATTTT.